This passage covers 21 T cell receptor beta chains from one sample sequenced in a study of human T cells and chemical hapten exposure. Noted time point: patch test 1, 2 weeks after DPC sensitization. Described treatment: therapeutic diphenylcyclopropenone sensitization with weekly scalp DPC. Each CDR3 protein gets one entry after TCRdb re-called the RACE reads with MiXCR. The sample includes around 380,000 distinct CDR3 sequences, 4% to 5.5% seen only once; the top ten take 2% to 2.5%. The material sequenced was whole blood, taken in connection with sensitization to the hapten diphenylcyclopropenone (DPC). The receptors shown here come from a woman between 45 and 60 years old with alopecia areata. Some clones in this sample may be carry-over from other donors' samples.

This clonotype was counted at least ten times. V and J are TRBV7-2 and TRBJ2-4; 8 positions match TRBD1. After removal of 6 bases from V and 0 bases from J, the junction contained 10 bases not matched to a gene. The CDR3 runs to 17 residues. Germline CDR1 and CDR2: SGHTA and FQGNSA. The CDR3 loop reads CASRSAQGAGAKNIQYF. The CDR3 DNA sequence: TGTGCCAGCAGATCGGCCCAGGGGGCTGGAGCCAAAAACATTCAGTACTTC.

This clonotype was seen many times. The chain links TRBV9 to TRBJ1-1; D gene unclear. Germline CDR1 and CDR2: SGDLS and YYNGEE. CDR3 length equals 13 residues. V gave up 0 bases and J gave up 4 bases, with 7 bases separating them. The CDR3 protein is CASSVGSGTEAFF. The CDR3 DNA sequence: TGTGCCAGCAGCGTAGGCTCCGGCACTGAAGCTTTCTTT.

This clonotype has at least ten counts. The chain joins TRBV2 to TRBJ1-5; 8 bases line up with TRBD1. CDR1 and CDR2 (germline): SNHLY, FYNNEI. The trim removed 5 bases at V and 3 bases at J, leaving 6 bases unmatched. The CDR3 has 15 amino acids. The CDR3 loop is CASSTDRAYNQPQHF. In DNA form, the CDR3 reads TGTGCCAGCAGTACGGACAGGGCATACAATCAGCCCCAGCATTTT.

This clonotype was seen many times. The chain uses TRBV20-1 and TRBJ2-3; D may be TRBD2 (6 bases). Between the trimmed V and J ends, which lost 5 bases and 0 bases, there was a span of 15 bases. CDR1 and CDR2 (germline): DFQATT, SNEGSKA (reference sequence). This CDR3 spans 15 amino acids. The CDR3 DNA follows: TGCAGTGCTGCCCCCCGGAGCGGGAGCACAGATACGCAGTATTTT. This gives the protein CSAAPRSGSTDTQYF.

Ten or more counts support this clonotype. The chain joins TRBV27 to TRBJ2-5; 8 nucleotides agree with TRBD1. The V gene end was trimmed by 6 bases and the J gene end by 5 bases; junction bases not matched to a gene: 8. CDR1 is MNHEY and CDR2 is SMNVEV in the germline V gene (reference sequence). The CDR3 has 14 residues. CDR3 bases: TGTGCCAGCAGACGACAGGGGATGTATGAGACCCAGTACTTC. Its protein product is CASRRQGMYETQYF.

The J gene is TRBJ2-1, the V gene TRBV7-2, with a tentative D call TRBD2 (6 bases). The germline CDR1 and CDR2 sequences are SGHTA and FQGNSA. The CDR3 contains 16 residues. V gave up 5 bases and J gave up 2 bases, with 16 bases separating them. The CDR3, as DNA: TGTGCCAGCAGCCGTTCGGCTAGCGTAACCTACAATGAGCAGTTCTTC. It is translated as CASSRSASVTYNEQFF.

This clonotype was found a few times. The chain has TRBV20-1 and TRBJ1-1, with 8 nucleotides matching TRBD1. Germline trimming cut 5 bases from V and 3 bases from J; bases unmatched to any gene: 2. Germline lookup yields CDR1 DFQATT and CDR2 SNEGSKA (reference sequence). There are 12 residues in the CDR3. CDR3 DNA: TGCAGTGCTTACAGGGGGGACACTGAAGCTTTCTTT. This translates into CSAYRGDTEAFF.

This clonotype was detected many times. V gene TRBV27 combines with J gene TRBJ2-1; TRBD1 matches at 12 bases. The trim removed 5 bases at V and 10 bases at J, leaving 9 bases unmatched. Germline V lookup: CDR1 MNHEY, CDR2 SMNVEV (reference sequence). CDR3 length: 15 residues. The CDR3: CASSPEGQGAQEQFF. CDR3 coding DNA: TGTGCCAGCAGTCCCGAGGGACAGGGGGCACAGGAGCAGTTCTTC.

This clonotype was counted many times. The gene calls are TRBV5-1 and TRBJ1-3; no firm D call. Between the trimmed V and J ends, which lost 0 bases and 3 bases, there was a span of 4 bases. Looked up from germline, CDR1 is SGHRS and CDR2 is YFSETQ. The CDR3 extends over 13 amino acids. CDR3 nucleotide sequence: TGCGCCAGCAGCTTGGCGTTTGGAAACACCATATATTTT. Translation gives CASSLAFGNTIYF.

The table lists this clonotype with a few counts. V is TRBV28 and J is TRBJ2-6; 9 bases match TRBD1. The CDR3 extends over 17 amino acids. The V segment lost 6 bases and the J segment 2 bases; nucleotides outside the gene matches: 8. CDR1 and CDR2 from the germline V gene are MDHEN and SYDVKM. CDR3 nucleotides: TGTGCCAGCAGCCTAACCGGGACAGGGACTGGGGCCAACGTCCTGACTTTC. Protein product: CASSLTGTGTGANVLTF. The whole variable domain, filled in from reference TRBV28 and TRBJ2-6, reads DVKVTQSSRYLVKRTGEKVFLECVQDMDHENMFWYRQDPGLGLRLIYFSYDVKMKEKGDIPEGYSVSREKKERFSLILESASTNQTSMYLCASSLTGTGTGANVLTFGAGSRLTVL.

This clonotype was observed at least ten times. V usage is TRBV11-2 and J usage is TRBJ2-1; perhaps TRBD1 as D (6 bases). Germline CDR1 SGHAT, CDR2 FQNNGV. Trimming left V 3 bases short and J 0 bases short, with 15 bases between. The CDR3 is made up of 17 amino acids. CDR3 coding DNA: TGTGCCAGCAGCTTTGGGGGCGCGCTAAGCTCCTACAATGAGCAGTTCTTC. Residues: CASSFGGALSSYNEQFF.

V is TRBV7-9 and J is TRBJ2-1; 9 nucleotides agree with TRBD2. Germline V lookup: CDR1 SEHNR, CDR2 FQNEAQ (reference sequence). The CDR3 totals 15 residues. V dropped 6 bases and J dropped 4; count of bases not matched to a gene: 7. The CDR3 sequence: CASSMSGGNYNEQFF. CDR3 DNA: TGTGCCAGCAGTATGAGCGGGGGGAATTACAATGAGCAGTTCTTC.

The sample holds many counts of this clonotype. J is TRBJ2-3 and V is TRBV7-9; TRBD2 matches at 7 bases. The germline CDR1 and CDR2 sequences are SEHNR and FQNEAQ (reference sequence). This CDR3 has 13 amino acids. With V trimmed by 6 bases and J by 2 bases, 2 bases remained unmatched. DNA of the CDR3: TGTGCCAGCAGGCGGGAGCTCACAGATACGCAGTATTTT. It translates to CASRRELTDTQYF.

This clonotype occurred many times. This CDR3 is CASSFPGQGYGANVLTF. Written as DNA, the CDR3 is TGTGCCAGCAGTTTCCCGGGACAGGGATATGGGGCCAACGTCCTGACTTTC. The V and J genes are TRBV6-2 or TRBV6-3 and TRBJ2-6, with TRBD1 matching over 9 bases. V shed 4 bases and J 3 bases; nucleotides not matched to a gene: 7. Looked up from germline, CDR1 is MNHEY and CDR2 is SVGEGT. The CDR3 length is 17 residues.

The sample holds a few counts of this clonotype. The gene calls are TRBV19 and TRBJ1-5; D ambiguous. V was clipped by 4 bases and J by 3 bases, with 13 bases between them. The CDR3 runs to 15 residues. Per the germline V gene, CDR1 is LNHDA and CDR2 is SQIVND (reference sequence). CDR3 nucleotide sequence: TGTGCCAGTAGTAGGACCACGAGGGACAATCAGCCCCAGCATTTT. The encoded protein is CASSRTTRDNQPQHF.

The chain links TRBV24-1 to TRBJ2-5; D might be TRBD1 (6 bases). Germline loops: CDR1 KGHDR, CDR2 SFDVKD. V was shortened by 1 base and J by 5 bases, with 13 bases between the two germline ends. The CDR3 is 15 residues long. The CDR3 loop is CATSDFSQGRETQYF. CDR3 DNA: TGTGCCACCAGTGATTTCTCGCAGGGGCGCGAGACCCAGTACTTC.

In regard to this clonotype: A read error is possible here, since a much larger clone lies one base away. The rearrangement joins TRBV18 to TRBJ2-7; tentatively, D is TRBD2 (5 bases). The J call may be in error: the DNA end matches TRBJ2-1 better. Germline V gene data show CDR1 as KGHSH and CDR2 as LQKENI. The CDR3 contains 13 residues. The DNA of the CDR3 is TGTGCCAGCTCGCTTACTAGAACCTACGAGCAGTTCTTC. Its translation: CASSLTRTYEQFF.

This clonotype was seen ten or more times. The chain is built from TRBV6-1 and TRBJ2-7; no firm D call. The CDR3 has 13 residues. Germline V gene sequence: CDR1 MNHNS, CDR2 SASEGT. Trimming stripped 5 bases from V and 3 bases from J, with 11 bases between. The CDR3 sequence: CASSWARDYEQYF. As DNA, the CDR3 is TGTGCCAGCAGTTGGGCTAGGGACTACGAGCAGTACTTC.

This clonotype has only a few counts. The gene calls are TRBV10-3 and TRBJ2-7, with D hard to call. This CDR3 is 13 amino acids long. With 10 bases removed from V and 2 bases from J, the gap between germline ends came to 15 bases. The germline CDR1 and CDR2 sequences are ENHRY and SYGVKD. CDR3 in DNA: TGTGCCACCAGGACCGATGTAACCTACGAGCAGTACTTC. It is translated as CATRTDVTYEQYF.

In this sample, this clonotype turned up many times. The chain is built from TRBV28 and TRBJ2-1; no reliable D call. CDR3 length equals 15 residues. Trimming pared 5 bases from V and 2 bases from J, leaving 13 bases between. CDR1 and CDR2 (germline): MDHEN, SYDVKM. CDR3 nucleotides: TGTGCCAGCAGTCGGACGGAATACGCCTACAATGAGCAGTTCTTC. This gives the protein CASSRTEYAYNEQFF.

This chain links TRBV20-1 with TRBJ2-7, with D possibly matching TRBD1 (5 bases). From germline, CDR1 is DFQATT and CDR2 SNEGSKA (reference sequence). V shed 3 bases and J shed 11 bases, with 20 bases lying between them. This CDR3 is 13 amino acids long. Here the CDR3 DNA reads TGCAGTGCTAGTCCGACTGTCACGGCAGGGAAGTACTTC. It specifies CSASPTVTAGKYF.